A single sample is the source of the 21 T cell receptor beta chains below, sequenced in a study of blood T cell repertoires in COVID-19. The repertoire was sequenced with immunoSEQ multiplex PCR; TCRdb's copy has only in-frame clones and lacks some. Among about 55,000 clones listed, more than 80% were seen once. Sequences were obtained from peripheral blood. These receptors were taken from a man older than 75 with acute or convalescent COVID-19.

V and J are TRBV11-1 and TRBJ2-1; 10 bases map to TRBD1. Germline V gives CDR1 SGHAT, CDR2 FQDESV (reference sequence). V shed 3 bases and J 9 bases; nucleotides not matched to a gene: 8. The CDR3 totals 15 residues. DNA of the CDR3: TGTGCCAGCAGCTTTCGACAGGGGGCAAAGGGTGAGCAGTTCTTC. This gives the protein CASSFRQGAKGEQFF.

This chain links TRBV30 with TRBJ2-7; 10 positions agree with TRBD2. The germline CDR1 and CDR2 sequences are GTSNPN and SVGIG (reference sequence). The V segment lost 2 bases and the J segment 6 bases; nucleotides outside the gene matches: 7. The CDR3 is made up of 14 amino acids. The CDR3 DNA reads TGTGCCTGGAGTTTGACTAGCGGGTACCTCGAGCAGTACTTC. Residues: CAWSLTSGYLEQYF.

This chain uses TRBV7-9 with TRBJ2-5, with a tentative D call TRBD1 (6 bases). This CDR3 is built from 14 residues. CDR1 is SEHNR and CDR2 is FQNEAQ in the germline V gene (reference sequence). The germline V and J ends were trimmed by 5 bases and 2 bases, with 12 bases remaining between them. The DNA of the CDR3 is TGTGCCAGCAGCCACGACAGGTATCAAGAGACCCAGTACTTC. It yields the protein CASSHDRYQETQYF.

V gene TRBV11-2 combines with J gene TRBJ2-7, with TRBD1 matching 7 bases. The V gene end was trimmed by 3 bases and the J gene end by 4 bases; junction bases not matched to a gene: 3. This CDR3 is built from 13 residues. The germline V gene encodes CDR1 SGHAT and CDR2 FQNNGV. CDR3 sequence reads: CASSFTGEYEQYF. The DNA for the CDR3 is TGTGCCAGCAGCTTTACAGGGGAATACGAGCAGTACTTC. Variable domain in full (rest from reference TRBV11-2 and TRBJ2-7): EAGVAQSPRYKIIEKRQSVAFWCNPISGHATLYWYQQILGQGPKLLIQFQNNGVVDDSQLPKDRFSAERLKGVDSTLKIQPAKLEDSAVYLCASSFTGEYEQYFGPGTRLTVT.

Of note for this clone: Germline is not matched at one junction end, which may reflect a read error. V is TRBV5-1 and J is TRBJ1-2; maybe TRBD1 (5 bases). CDR1 SGHRS and CDR2 YFSETQ come from the germline V gene. This CDR3 has 12 residues. The CDR3 region has the DNA TGCGCCAGCAGCTTGGGGGACTACGGCTACACCTTC. Translating it yields CASSLGDYGYTF.

Only a few counts were recorded for this clone. This chain links TRBV12-3 or TRBV12-4 with TRBJ2-1; no definite D call. The ends were cut back, 2 bases at V and 5 bases at J, with 7 bases in the middle. The CDR3 covers 13 residues. CDR3 coding DNA: TGTGCCAGCAGTTTATTCGTAGACAATGAGCAGTTCTTC. As protein: CASSLFVDNEQFF.

This chain connects TRBV28 to TRBJ1-5; weak D call: TRBD1 (6 bases). Trimming pared 6 bases from V and 0 bases from J, leaving 15 bases between. There are 16 residues in the CDR3. Germline CDR1 reads MDHEN; CDR2 reads SYDVKM. The CDR3 protein is CASSSDSLHSNQPQHF. The CDR3 coding sequence is TGTGCCAGCAGCTCGGACAGCCTACATAGCAATCAGCCCCAGCATTTT.

The rearrangement joins TRBV5-1 to TRBJ1-6, with a weak D call TRBD1 (5 bases). Per germline, CDR1 SGHRS and CDR2 YFSETQ. V was clipped by 2 bases and J by 7 bases, with 13 bases between them. This CDR3 spans 15 amino acids. CDR3 residues: CASSFTGDGNSPLHF. In nucleotides, the CDR3 is TGCGCCAGCAGCTTCACGGGGGACGGGAATTCACCCCTCCACTTT.

This clone was recorded only once. The chain joins TRBV11-2 to TRBJ2-2; D ambiguous. The germline V and J ends were trimmed by 5 bases and 2 bases, with 6 bases remaining between them. Germline assignment: CDR1 SGHAT and CDR2 FQNNGV. CDR3 length equals 13 residues. The CDR3 is CASSPTNTGELFF. The CDR3 coding sequence is TGTGCCAGCAGCCCAACAAACACCGGGGAGCTGTTTTTT.

The genes are TRBV3-1 (or the pseudogene TRBV3-2) and TRBJ2-4; 7 bases match TRBD1. This CDR3 has 14 amino acids. After removal of 4 bases from V and 9 bases from J, the junction contained 9 bases not matched to a gene. Germline CDR1 reads LGHDT; CDR2 reads YNNKEL (reference sequence). CDR3 sequence: CASSPGQVVSIQYF. The CDR3 DNA follows: TGTGCCAGCAGCCCTGGACAGGTAGTCAGCATTCAGTACTTC.

This clone was counted a single time. This sequence joins TRBV19 and TRBJ2-6, with TRBD1 as a possible D gene (6 bases). The CDR3 loop spans 15 amino acids. V lost 4 bases and J lost 4, with 11 bases in between. Germline CDR1 reads LNHDA; CDR2 reads SQIVND (reference sequence). The CDR3 nucleotides read TGTGCCAGTAGTACAACAGGGTCCGGGGCCAACGTCCTGACTTTC. This translates into CASSTTGSGANVLTF.

J is TRBJ2-3 and V is TRBV5-1; 7 bases are a match to TRBD2. V lost 4 bases, J lost 1 base, and 3 bases stayed unmatched. The CDR3 is made up of 14 amino acids. The germline gives CDR1 SGHRS, CDR2 YFSETQ. In nucleotides, the CDR3 is TGCGCCAGCAGCAATGCGGGGGGCACAGATACGCAGTATTTT. This gives the protein CASSNAGGTDTQYF.

The rearrangement joins TRBV9 to TRBJ1-1; D remains ambiguous. Trimming removed 0 bases from V and 4 bases from J, with 7 bases in between. CDR3 length: 13 amino acids. Germline CDR1 SGDLS, CDR2 YYNGEE. This chain's CDR3 is CASSVGGITEAFF. The DNA of the CDR3 is TGTGCCAGCAGCGTAGGCGGGATCACTGAAGCTTTCTTT.

This rearrangement joins TRBV4-2 to TRBJ2-1; TRBD2 matches 8 bases. Trimming at V came to 8 bases and at J to 10 bases, leaving 7 bases not matched to a gene. Germline assignment: CDR1 LGHNA and CDR2 YNFKEQ. The CDR3 has 12 residues. The CDR3 loop is CASGPGGREQFF. CDR3 bases: TGTGCCAGCGGCCCGGGGGGGAGGGAGCAGTTCTTC.

The CDR3 nucleotides read TGCAGTGCTAGTCAAGGGCTAGCGAGGGCCGATGAGCAGTTCTTC. As protein: CSASQGLARADEQFF. The V and J genes are TRBV20-1 and TRBJ2-1; D may be TRBD2 (6 bases). This CDR3 contains 15 residues. The V gene's germline CDR1 is DFQATT and CDR2 SNEGSKA (reference sequence). Trimming stripped 3 bases from V and 8 bases from J, with 20 bases between.

CDR3 protein: CASRTRTGPDRNGYTF. Here the CDR3 DNA reads TGTGCCAGTCGCACCAGGACAGGACCCGATCGAAATGGCTACACCTTC. V usage is TRBV19 and J usage is TRBJ1-2; 7 positions match TRBD1. Germline loops: CDR1 LNHDA, CDR2 SQIVND (reference sequence). This CDR3 is built from 16 residues. J gave up 6 bases and V 8 bases, and 18 bases lay outside the gene matches. Supplemented by reference TRBV19 and TRBJ1-2, the full variable domain reads DGGITQSPKYLFRKEGQNVTLSCEQNLNHDAMYWYRQDPGQGLRLIYYSQIVNDFQKGDIAEGYSVSREKKESFPLTVTSAQKNPTAFYLCASRTRTGPDRNGYTFGSGTRLTVV.

The chain is built from TRBV3-1 (or the pseudogene TRBV3-2) and TRBJ1-5; D gene unclear. V shed 2 bases and J shed 3 bases, with 5 bases lying between them. The CDR3 loop spans 13 amino acids. CDR1 and CDR2 from the germline V gene are LGHDT and YNNKEL (reference sequence). CDR3 sequence (DNA): TGTGCCAGCAGCCAACTGTACAATCAGCCCCAGCATTTT. Its protein product is CASSQLYNQPQHF.

This clone was seen only once. J is TRBJ1-5 and V is TRBV2; 10 positions match TRBD1. CDR3 length: 14 amino acids. Germline CDR1 is SNHLY and CDR2 is FYNNEI. J was trimmed by 5 bases and V by 4 bases; bases with no gene match: 2. CDR3 protein: CASSGDRGYQPQHF. The CDR3, as DNA: TGTGCCAGCAGTGGGGACAGGGGATATCAGCCCCAGCATTTT.

The chain combines TRBV19 with TRBJ2-2, with 8 bases matching TRBD1. The V gene's germline CDR1 is LNHDA and CDR2 SQIVND (reference sequence). This CDR3 is built from 14 residues. The ends lost 4 bases at V and 6 bases at J; junction bases unmatched: 4. The CDR3 spells CASSSQGAAGELFF. As DNA, the CDR3 is TGTGCCAGTAGTAGCCAGGGGGCCGCCGGGGAGCTGTTTTTT.

The chain employs TRBV5-1 and TRBJ1-1, with D perhaps TRBD1 (6 bases). Germline CDR1 SGHRS, CDR2 YFSETQ. With 0 bases removed from V and 5 bases from J, the gap between germline ends came to 11 bases. The CDR3 extends over 14 amino acids. Written as DNA, the CDR3 is TGCGCCAGCAGCTTGGCGGGGGGGCGGACTGAAGCTTTCTTT. Encoded protein: CASSLAGGRTEAFF.

The chain employs TRBV10-3 and TRBJ2-7, with 10 bases aligning to TRBD1. Germline loops: CDR1 ENHRY, CDR2 SYGVKD. The V segment lost 6 bases and the J segment 4 bases; nucleotides outside the gene matches: 9. This CDR3 spans 15 amino acids. This chain's CDR3 is CAIRETGTGEYEQYF. The CDR3 coding sequence is TGTGCCATCAGGGAAACCGGGACAGGGGAATACGAGCAGTACTTC.